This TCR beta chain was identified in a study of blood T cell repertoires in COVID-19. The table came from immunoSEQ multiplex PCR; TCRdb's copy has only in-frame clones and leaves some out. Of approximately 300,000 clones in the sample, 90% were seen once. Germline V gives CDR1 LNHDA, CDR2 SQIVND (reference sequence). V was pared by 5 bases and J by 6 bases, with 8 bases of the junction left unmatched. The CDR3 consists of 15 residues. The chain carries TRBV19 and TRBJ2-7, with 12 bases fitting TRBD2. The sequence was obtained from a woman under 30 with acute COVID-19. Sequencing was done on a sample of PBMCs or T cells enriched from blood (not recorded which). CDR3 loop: CASSGASGRAGEQYF. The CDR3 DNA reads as TGTGCCAGTAGTGGGGCTAGCGGGAGGGCCGGCGAGCAGTACTTC. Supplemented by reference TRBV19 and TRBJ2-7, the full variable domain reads DGGITQSPKYLFRKEGQNVTLSCEQNLNHDAMYWYRQDPGQGLRLIYYSQIVNDFQKGDIAEGYSVSREKKESFPLTVTSAQKNPTAFYLCASSGASGRAGEQYFGPGTRLTVT.